This TCR beta chain was observed in a study of CD8+ T cells in alopecia areata. Findings and limits, study-wide: Scalp sample data also include resident alphabeta T cells from normal skin.

Once RNA had been extracted, it was reverse transcribed into cDNA to act as the sequencing template. The table came from immunoSEQ multiplex PCR; TCRdb's copy has only in-frame clones and leaves some out. Of 190,000 or so clones listed, roughly three fifths are singletons. Per the germline V gene, CDR1 is PRHDT and CDR2 is FYEKMQ (reference sequence). The CDR3 extends over 18 amino acids. With V trimmed by 3 bases and J by 7 bases, 13 bases remained unmatched. About this clone itself: Its matching antigen is unknown.

Treatment here: oral pan-JAK inhibitor, 5-10 mg twice daily. Alopecia areata patients gave lesional scalp punch biopsies and peripheral blood samples. The TCR was taken from a human donor with alopecia areata. The chain recombines TRBV13 with TRBJ2-1; 12 nucleotides align to TRBD2. This specimen consisted of CD8+ T cells sorted from blood, obtained at week 24, from a patient treated with tofacitinib. For the CDR3, the DNA is TGTGCCAGCAGCTTCCCCGCCTTAACTAGCGGGGGGATGAATGAGCAGTTCTTC. Protein product: CASSFPALTSGGMNEQFF.